The clone carrying this TCR beta chain was counted a few times. The antigen is not known. This sample was included in a study of PD-L1 blockade in urothelial cancer. The wider study: Blood analysis occurred 3 weeks (second dose) and 6 weeks after treatment start.

There are 14 residues in the CDR3. Per germline, CDR1 LNHDA and CDR2 SQIVND (reference sequence). Trimming shortened V by 0 bases and J by 1 base, and 6 bases separated the two germline ends. Here immunoSEQ multiplex PCR was the method, and the copy in TCRdb shows in-frame clones only, minus some. Here the sample spans 30,000 or so clones, roughly 82% being singletons. Study outcomes and limitations: In blood sampled pretreatment, TCR clonality below the median predicted better survival.

Patients were diagnosed with urothelial carcinoma, either locally advanced or metastatic. Each patient supplied 1 to 8 pretreatment and on-treatment samples. This clonotype originated in a man aged 55 to 70 with urothelial cancer. The specimen was PBMCs, collected around atezolizumab (anti-PD-L1) treatment. The chain uses TRBV19 and TRBJ1-1; the D is unclear. The DNA of the CDR3 is TGTGCCAGTAGTATAGATAGCAGGAACACTGAAGCTTTCTTT. Encoded protein: CASSIDSRNTEAFF.